This entry describes one T cell receptor (beta chain). The data originate from a study of T cell changes during pregnancy in multiple sclerosis. Method: immunoSEQ multiplex PCR; TCRdb's copy keeps in-frame clones and lacks some. The table has about 35,000 clones, roughly 89% seen once. The sample in question was CD4+ T cells from peripheral blood mononuclear cells, obtained after pregnancy. The origin of this receptor is a female donor in good health, enrolled as a control in a pregnancy study.

This chain's CDR3 is CASSPGGSLGRDTQYF. CDR3 DNA: TGTGCCAGCAGCCCCGGTGGAAGTCTCGGGAGGGATACGCAGTATTTT. V usage is TRBV9 and J usage is TRBJ2-3; 7 bases fit TRBD2. CDR3 size: 16 residues. J gave up 6 bases and V 4 bases, and 14 bases lay outside the gene matches. From germline, CDR1 is SGDLS and CDR2 YYNGEE.